This TCR beta chain derives from a study of blood T cell repertoires in COVID-19. As originally analysed: Nucleated cell counts were estimated from reference gene primer amplification. This table comes from immunoSEQ multiplex PCR, and its TCRdb copy is limited to in-frame clones, with some not included. V, J and clone size are those of that table, while D and trimming were read from the DNA. The profile shows roughly 250,000 clones, approximately 90% of them singletons. The CDR3 has 15 amino acids. The J segment lost 3 bases and the V segment lost 3 bases, leaving 6 bases of the junction unmatched. The V gene's germline CDR1 is LNHDA and CDR2 SQIVND (reference sequence).

This TCR came from a middle-aged woman with acute or convalescent COVID-19. This chain links TRBV19 with TRBJ1-2; 8 positions agree with TRBD1. The sequenced material came from peripheral blood. CDR3 bases: TGTGCCAGTAGTATGGCAGGGGGCGTAGACTATGGCTACACCTTC. Protein sequence: CASSMAGGVDYGYTF.